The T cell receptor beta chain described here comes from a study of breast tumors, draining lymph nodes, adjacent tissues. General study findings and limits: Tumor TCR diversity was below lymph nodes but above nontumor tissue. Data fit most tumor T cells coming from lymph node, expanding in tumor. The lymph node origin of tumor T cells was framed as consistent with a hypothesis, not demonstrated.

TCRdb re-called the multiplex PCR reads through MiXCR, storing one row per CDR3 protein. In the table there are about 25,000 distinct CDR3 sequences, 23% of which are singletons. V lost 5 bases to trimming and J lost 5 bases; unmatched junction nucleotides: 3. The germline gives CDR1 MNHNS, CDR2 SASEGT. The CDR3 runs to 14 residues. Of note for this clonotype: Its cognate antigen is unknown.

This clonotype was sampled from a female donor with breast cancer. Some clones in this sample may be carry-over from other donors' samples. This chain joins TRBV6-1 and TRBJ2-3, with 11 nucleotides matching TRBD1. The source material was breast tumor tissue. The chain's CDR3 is CASSRDRGVDTQYF. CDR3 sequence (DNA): TGTGCCAGCAGTCGGGACAGGGGGGTAGATACGCAGTATTTT.